The 8 T cell receptor beta chains below all came from one sample that was sequenced in a study of blood T cell repertoires in COVID-19. TCRdb's table, derived via immunoSEQ multiplex PCR, lists solely in-frame clones and lacks some. The sample lists tens of thousands of clones; approximately 86% were seen once. Sequenced input: peripheral blood. The receptor source for this set is a human donor in a cohort sampled during active COVID-19.

This chain uses TRBV4-1 with TRBJ1-6; D is possibly TRBD1 (6 bases). Between the trimmed V and J ends, which lost 4 bases and 6 bases, there was a span of 16 bases. The CDR3 has 16 residues. Per germline, CDR1 MGHRA and CDR2 YSYEKL. The CDR3 DNA sequence: TGCGCCAGCAGCCCCCGCGGAGACAGGATTAATTCACCCCTCCACTTT. Translating gives CASSPRGDRINSPLHF.

The rearrangement links TRBV19 to TRBJ1-5; TRBD1 agrees at 8 bases. Germline lookup yields CDR1 LNHDA and CDR2 SQIVND (reference sequence). This CDR3 region has 16 residues. V shed 3 bases, J shed 6 bases, and the junction held 10 bases outside the gene matches. CDR3 nucleotide sequence: TGTGCCAGTAGTATCCCCCCGCGGACAGGGTTTCAGCCCCAGCATTTT. It is translated as CASSIPPRTGFQPQHF.

The chain joins TRBV7-3 to TRBJ2-7; D gene unclear. V was shortened by 0 bases and J by 6 bases, with 15 bases between the two germline ends. The CDR3 has 15 amino acids. Germline V gene lookup returns CDR1 SGHTA and CDR2 FQGTGA. CDR3 sequence reads: CASSLTGPGNTEQYF. CDR3 nucleotide sequence: TGTGCCAGCAGCTTAACTGGGCCCGGCAACACCGAGCAGTACTTC. Based on the CDR3 plus reference TRBV7-3 and TRBJ2-7, the full variable domain is GAGVSQTPSNKVTEKGKYVELRCDPISGHTALYWYRQSLGQGPEFLIYFQGTGAADDSGLPNDRFFAVRPEGSVSTLKIQRTERGDSAVYLCASSLTGPGNTEQYFGPGTRLTVT.

The chain couples TRBV5-1 to TRBJ2-3; D is possibly TRBD2 (6 bases). Looked up from germline, CDR1 is SGHRS and CDR2 is YFSETQ. Trimming left V 0 bases short and J 0 bases short, with 8 bases between. The CDR3 spans 15 residues. The CDR3 is CASSLAGTSTDTQYF. The CDR3 coding sequence is TGCGCCAGCAGCTTGGCCGGGACTAGCACAGATACGCAGTATTTT.

This chain joins TRBV11-2 and TRBJ2-7, with no clear D. Germline CDR1 SGHAT, CDR2 FQNNGV. Trimming removed 3 bases from V and 2 bases from J, with 8 bases in between. This CDR3 is 13 amino acids long. In nucleotides, the CDR3 is TGTGCCAGCAGCTTCTTGAGCCCCTACGAGCAGTACTTC. It yields the protein CASSFLSPYEQYF.

This clone was seen a few times. The chain links TRBV6-1 to TRBJ1-2; D is ambiguous. This CDR3 is built from 13 residues. V lost 1 base and J lost 4, with 7 bases in between. Germline assignment: CDR1 MNHNS and CDR2 SASEGT. CDR3 sequence: CASSEGTLYGYTF. Here the CDR3 DNA reads TGTGCCAGCAGTGAAGGGACTCTCTATGGCTACACCTTC.

V gene TRBV28 combines with J gene TRBJ2-1; the match to TRBD2 covers 9 bases. Unmatched junction bases numbered 5, after V lost 1 base and J lost 7 bases. The CDR3 covers 15 residues. CDR1 MDHEN and CDR2 SYDVKM come from the germline V gene. The DNA of the CDR3 is TGTGCCAGCAGTTTATTAGCGGGAGTGGTGAATGAGCAGTTCTTC. This sequence encodes CASSLLAGVVNEQFF.

V gene TRBV5-1 combines with J gene TRBJ2-1; no clear D gene. This CDR3 has 14 residues. The germline CDR1 and CDR2 sequences are SGHRS and YFSETQ. The V end lost 1 base, the J end lost 3 bases, and 8 bases lay between the germline ends. The CDR3: CASSLKSSYNEQFF. The CDR3 DNA reads as TGCGCCAGCAGCTTGAAGAGTAGCTACAATGAGCAGTTCTTC.